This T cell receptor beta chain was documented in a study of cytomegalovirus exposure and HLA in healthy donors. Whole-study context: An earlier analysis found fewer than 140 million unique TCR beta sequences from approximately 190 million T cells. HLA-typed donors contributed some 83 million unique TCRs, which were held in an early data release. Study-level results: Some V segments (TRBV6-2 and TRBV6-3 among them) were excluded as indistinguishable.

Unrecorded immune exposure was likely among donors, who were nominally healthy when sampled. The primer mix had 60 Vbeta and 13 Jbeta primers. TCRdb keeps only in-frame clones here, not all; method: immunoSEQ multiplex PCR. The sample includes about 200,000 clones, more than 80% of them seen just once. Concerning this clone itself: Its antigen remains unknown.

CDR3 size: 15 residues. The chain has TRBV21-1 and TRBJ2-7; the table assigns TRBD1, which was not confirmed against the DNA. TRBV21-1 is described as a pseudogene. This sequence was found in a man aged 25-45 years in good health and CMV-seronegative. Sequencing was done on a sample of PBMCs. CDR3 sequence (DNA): TGTGCCAGCAGCAAAGTAACAGGGGGCACGTACGAGCAGTACTTC. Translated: CASSKVTGGTYEQYF.